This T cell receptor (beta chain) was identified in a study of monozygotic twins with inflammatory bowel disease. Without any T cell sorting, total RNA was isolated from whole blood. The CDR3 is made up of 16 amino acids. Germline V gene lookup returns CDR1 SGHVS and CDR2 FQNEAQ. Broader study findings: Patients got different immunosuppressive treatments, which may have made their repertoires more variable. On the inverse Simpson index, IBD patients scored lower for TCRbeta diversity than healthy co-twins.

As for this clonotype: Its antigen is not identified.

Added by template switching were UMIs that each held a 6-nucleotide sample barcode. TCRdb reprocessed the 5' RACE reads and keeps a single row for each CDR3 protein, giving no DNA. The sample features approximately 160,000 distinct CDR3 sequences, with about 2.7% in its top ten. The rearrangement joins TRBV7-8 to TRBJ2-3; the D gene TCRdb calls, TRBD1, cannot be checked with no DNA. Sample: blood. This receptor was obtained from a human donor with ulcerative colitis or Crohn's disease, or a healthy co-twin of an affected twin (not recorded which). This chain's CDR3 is CASSFFRVGGTDTQYF. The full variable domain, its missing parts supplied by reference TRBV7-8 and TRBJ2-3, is GAGVSQSPRYKVAKRGQDVALRCDPISGHVSLFWYQQALGQGPEFLTYFQNEAQLDKSGLPSDRFFAERPEGSVSTLKIQRTQQEDSAVYLCASSFFRVGGTDTQYFGPGTRLTVL.